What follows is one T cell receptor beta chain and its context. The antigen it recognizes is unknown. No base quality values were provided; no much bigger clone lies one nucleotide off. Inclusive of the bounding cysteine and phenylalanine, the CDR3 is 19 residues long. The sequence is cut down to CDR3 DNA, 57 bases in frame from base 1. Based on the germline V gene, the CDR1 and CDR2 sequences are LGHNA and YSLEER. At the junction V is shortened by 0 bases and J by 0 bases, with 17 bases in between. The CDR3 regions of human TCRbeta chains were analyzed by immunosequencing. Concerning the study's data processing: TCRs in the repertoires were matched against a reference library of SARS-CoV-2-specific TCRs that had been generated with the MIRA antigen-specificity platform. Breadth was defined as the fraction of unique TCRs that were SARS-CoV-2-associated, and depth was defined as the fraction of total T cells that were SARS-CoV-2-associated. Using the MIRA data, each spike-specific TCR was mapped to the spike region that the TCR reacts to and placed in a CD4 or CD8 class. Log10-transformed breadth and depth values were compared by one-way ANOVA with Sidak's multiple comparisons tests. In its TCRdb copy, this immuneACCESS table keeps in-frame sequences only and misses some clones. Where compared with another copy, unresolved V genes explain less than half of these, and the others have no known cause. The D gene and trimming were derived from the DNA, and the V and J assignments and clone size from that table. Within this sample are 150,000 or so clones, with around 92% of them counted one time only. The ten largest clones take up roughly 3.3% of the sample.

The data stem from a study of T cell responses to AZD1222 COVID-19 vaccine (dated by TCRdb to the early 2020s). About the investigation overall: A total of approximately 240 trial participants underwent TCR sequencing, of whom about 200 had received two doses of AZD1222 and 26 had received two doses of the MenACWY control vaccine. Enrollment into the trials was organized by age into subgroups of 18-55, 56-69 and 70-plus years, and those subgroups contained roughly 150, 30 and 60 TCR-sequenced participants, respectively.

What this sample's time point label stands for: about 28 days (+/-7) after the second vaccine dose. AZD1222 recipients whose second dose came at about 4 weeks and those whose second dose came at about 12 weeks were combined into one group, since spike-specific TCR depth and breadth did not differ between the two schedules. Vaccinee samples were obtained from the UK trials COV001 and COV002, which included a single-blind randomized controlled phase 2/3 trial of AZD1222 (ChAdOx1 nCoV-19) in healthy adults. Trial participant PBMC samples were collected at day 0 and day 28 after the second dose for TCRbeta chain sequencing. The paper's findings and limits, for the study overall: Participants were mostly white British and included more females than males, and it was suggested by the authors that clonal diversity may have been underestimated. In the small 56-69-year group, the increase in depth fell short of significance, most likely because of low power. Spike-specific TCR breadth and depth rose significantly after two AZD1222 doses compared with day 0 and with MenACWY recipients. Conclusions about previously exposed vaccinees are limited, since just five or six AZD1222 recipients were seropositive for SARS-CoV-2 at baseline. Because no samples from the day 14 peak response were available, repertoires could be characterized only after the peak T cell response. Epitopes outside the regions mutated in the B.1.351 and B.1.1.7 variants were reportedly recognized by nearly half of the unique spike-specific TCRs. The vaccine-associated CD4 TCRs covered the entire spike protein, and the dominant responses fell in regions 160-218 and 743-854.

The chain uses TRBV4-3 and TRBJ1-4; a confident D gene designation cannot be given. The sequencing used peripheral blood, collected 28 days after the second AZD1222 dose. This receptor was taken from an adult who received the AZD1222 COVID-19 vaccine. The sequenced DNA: TGCGCCAGCAGCCAAGAGGCCTACGACCGAGTTGCAACTAATGAAAAACTGTTTTTT. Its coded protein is CASSQEAYDRVATNEKLFF.